These T cell receptor beta chains were read from a single sample in a study of T cell repertoires in aging, cancer and after chemotherapy. TCRdb reanalysed the multiplex PCR reads using MiXCR and keeps one entry per CDR3 protein. The data contain 10,000 to 13,000 distinct CDR3 sequences, approximately 30% of them singletons. Sequencing input: blood. The receptors here all came from a human donor in good health. Each CDR3 is given with its conserved first and last residue. A D gene is named only where the DNA matches it firmly. Size is stated for part of the rows, as once, few or many counts, or as a class when the clone is expanded.

D gene	CDR3 length	V gene	clone size	J gene	CDR3 DNA	CDR3 protein
TRBD1	14	TRBV18	-	TRBJ1-2	TGTGCCAGCTCAGCCGGGACAGCCAACTATGGCTACACCTTC	CASSAGTANYGYTF
TRBD1	13	TRBV10-1	-	TRBJ1-2	TGCGCCAGCAGTGGGGACAGGAGCTATGGCTACACCTTC	CASSGDRSYGYTF
TRBD1	15	TRBV6-2/TRBV6-3	-	TRBJ2-3	TGTGCCAGCAGCACCGGGACAGGGAGCACAGATACGCAGTATTTT	CASSTGTGSTDTQYF
-	16	TRBV15	-	TRBJ1-1	TGTGCCACCAGCAGACGAGCGGAGGGGCTGATCACTGAAGCTTTCTTT	CATSRRAEGLITEAFF
-	17	TRBV11-3	-	TRBJ1-3	TGTGCCAGCAGTTCACGCTCCGGGACGATCTCTGGAAACACCATATATTTT	CASSSRSGTISGNTIYF
-	13	TRBV12-3/TRBV12-4	few	TRBJ2-1	TGTGCCAGCAGCCCGGGACCGACCAATGAGCAGTTCTTC	CASSPGPTNEQFF
TRBD1	18	TRBV30	few	TRBJ2-7	TGTGCCTGGGATTATTGGTCAATTGCGGGACAGGGGGCCTACGAGCAGTACTTC	CAWDYWSIAGQGAYEQYF
-	11	TRBV29-1	medium-sized	TRBJ1-2	TGCAGCGTTACCGACGGTTATGGCTACACCTTC	CSVTDGYGYTF
-	15	TRBV6-1	-	TRBJ1-1	TGTGCCAGCAGTTACTCGAGGGGGTTTGGGACTGAAGCTTTCTTT	CASSYSRGFGTEAFF
-	13	TRBV6-1	medium-sized	TRBJ2-2	TGTGCCAGCTGCTCCCGGGGGCCCGGGGAGCTGTTTTTT	CASCSRGPGELFF
TRBD1	15	TRBV19	medium-sized	TRBJ2-1	TGTGCCAGTAGTTGGCGACAGGGGGCGCGCAATGAGCAGTTCTTC	CASSWRQGARNEQFF
TRBD2	14	TRBV29-1	medium-sized	TRBJ2-7	TGCAGCGTGGGACTAGCGACGAGCTCCTACGAGCAGTACTTC	CSVGLATSSYEQYF
-	13	TRBV29-1	-	TRBJ2-4	TGCAGCGTTACTACAACTCCCAAAAACATTCAGTACTTC	CSVTTTPKNIQYF
-	13	TRBV6-5	-	TRBJ1-1	TGTGCCAGCACTCCCTACGGGGGCACTGAAGCTTTCTTT	CASTPYGGTEAFF
-	13	TRBV29-1	medium-sized	TRBJ1-4	TGCAGCGTTGAGGTGGTGGGGCGTGAAAAACTGTTTTTT	CSVEVVGREKLFF
TRBD1	14	TRBV5-8	few	TRBJ2-2	TGTGCCAGCAGCCAGGGACAGATCACCGGGGAGCTGTTTTTT	CASSQGQITGELFF
-	12	TRBV18	few	TRBJ1-1	TGTGCCAGCTCACCACTGAGTTACGAAGCTTTCTTT	CASSPLSYEAFF
-	13	TRBV7-6	-	TRBJ1-5	TGTGCCAGCAGCTTAGCCGGGGATCAGCCCCAGCATTTT	CASSLAGDQPQHF
TRBD2	15	TRBV5-5	-	TRBJ2-7	TGTGCCAGCAGCTTGGGCCGGGGGGGCGCGCACGAGCAGTACTTC	CASSLGRGGAHEQYF
TRBD1	14	TRBV12-3/TRBV12-4	-	TRBJ1-4	TGTGCCAGCAGAAGACAGGGCTCGGGTGAAAAACTGTTTTTT	CASRRQGSGEKLFF
TRBD2	15	TRBV18	-	TRBJ2-7	TGTGCCAGCTCACCGGCTAGCGGGAGTCGGGACGAGCAGTACTTC	CASSPASGSRDEQYF
-	20	TRBV6-2/TRBV6-3	few	TRBJ2-1	TGTGCCAGCAGTTACTCGCAACCCGGGGGGCATTTGGAATCCTACAATGAGCAGTTCTTC	CASSYSQPGGHLESYNEQFF
-	12	TRBV15	-	TRBJ1-1	TGTGGGCCCCAGGGGAGTAGGACTGAAGCTTTCTTT	CGPQGSRTEAFF
TRBD2	16	TRBV19	-	TRBJ2-7	TGTGCCAGTGCCAGATTCGGGACTAGCGGCTCCTACGAGCAGTACTTC	CASARFGTSGSYEQYF
TRBD2	15	TRBV6-2/TRBV6-3	few	TRBJ2-1	TGTGCCAGCAGTTCCGGACTAGCGGATGACAATGAGCAGTTCTTC	CASSSGLADDNEQFF
TRBD2	15	TRBV19	medium-sized	TRBJ2-7	TGTGCCAGTAGTATCACTAGCGGGTCCAACTACGAGCAGTACTTC	CASSITSGSNYEQYF
-	14	TRBV29-1	medium-sized	TRBJ1-2	TGCAGCGTTGTCATTGGAAACGGAAGCTATGGCTACACCTTC	CSVVIGNGSYGYTF
TRBD2	16	TRBV30	-	TRBJ2-4	TGTGCCTGGAGCCCCGGACTAGCGGGGGTTGGTGACATTCAGTACTTC	CAWSPGLAGVGDIQYF
-	14	TRBV27	-	TRBJ2-1	TGTGCCAGCAGTTTAAGGGGTGGACAGAATGAGCAGTTCTTC	CASSLRGGQNEQFF
-	14	TRBV27	few	TRBJ1-1	TGTGCCAGCAGTTATCAGGGCTGGGACACTGAAGCTTTCTTT	CASSYQGWDTEAFF
TRBD2	13	TRBV6-5	few	TRBJ2-7	TGTGCCAGCCGACTAGCGGGAGGGCACGAGCAGTACTTC	CASRLAGGHEQYF
-	14	TRBV6-5	-	TRBJ2-5	TGTGCCAGCAGCCTTCAGGGTGCAGGAGAGACCCAGTACTTC	CASSLQGAGETQYF
TRBD2	16	TRBV11-3	medium-sized	TRBJ2-1	TGTGCCAGCAGCCTCATGGGGTCTAGCGGGGGAAATGAGCAGTTCTTC	CASSLMGSSGGNEQFF
-	17	TRBV6-1	-	TRBJ1-4	TGTGCCAGCAGTCCCTCCGTCGTGTACAGCCCTAATGAAAAACTGTTTTTT	CASSPSVVYSPNEKLFF
-	13	TRBV6-5	medium-sized	TRBJ2-3	TGTGCCAGCAGTACCGAGGGCCAGCATGCGCAGTATTTT	CASSTEGQHAQYF
-	13	TRBV19	few	TRBJ1-4	TGTGCCAGTAAGAGGAGTTTAAATGAAAAACTGTTTTTT	CASKRSLNEKLFF
-	12	TRBV12-3/TRBV12-4	few	TRBJ1-2	TGTGCCAGCAGGGCCTTAAACTATGGCTACACCTTC	CASRALNYGYTF
-	12	TRBV27	few	TRBJ2-1	TGTGCCAGCAGTCCCTCGGGGAATGAGCAGTTCTTC	CASSPSGNEQFF
-	13	TRBV19	few	TRBJ1-2	TGTGCCAGTAGTATAGGCGAAAACTATGGCTACACCTTC	CASSIGENYGYTF
TRBD2	13	TRBV11-3	medium-sized	TRBJ2-1	TGTGCCAGCTCCCTAGCGGTTTACAATGAGCAGTTCTTC	CASSLAVYNEQFF
-	13	TRBV6-5	-	TRBJ2-1	TGTGCCAGCAGTGAAGAAGAGCACAATGAGCAGTTCTTC	CASSEEEHNEQFF
-	16	TRBV6-2/TRBV6-3	-	TRBJ1-1	TGTGCCAGCAGTTTAAAGACATCTGGAATGAACACTGAAGCTTTCTTT	CASSLKTSGMNTEAFF